The next 16 T cell receptor beta chains were all read from a single sample in a study of blood T cell repertoires in COVID-19. The assay was immunoSEQ multiplex PCR, and TCRdb's table has in-frame clones only and misses some. The sample carries under 300,000 clones, approximately 84% recorded once. Sequenced input: PBMCs or T cells enriched from blood (not recorded which). Source of these receptors: a woman in her 40s with acute COVID-19.

The rearrangement joins TRBV25-1 to TRBJ1-3; D is unresolved. The CDR3 has 11 residues. The germline V and J ends were trimmed by 7 bases and 2 bases, with 3 bases remaining between them. Looked up from germline, CDR1 is MGHDK and CDR2 is SYGVNS. CDR3 in DNA: TGTGCCAGCACAACTGGAAACACCATATATTTT. It translates to CASTTGNTIYF.

The chain combines TRBV15 with TRBJ1-2, with a weak D call TRBD1 (6 bases). Trimming left V 2 bases short and J 7 bases short, with 11 bases between. Germline lookup yields CDR1 LNHNV and CDR2 YYDKDF (reference sequence). The CDR3 spans 13 residues. CDR3 sequence: CATSRKRQVGYTF. Written as DNA, the CDR3 is TGTGCCACCAGCAGAAAAAGACAGGTTGGCTACACCTTC.

This chain uses TRBV5-1 with TRBJ1-1, with D perhaps TRBD1 (5 bases). Germline lookup yields CDR1 SGHRS and CDR2 YFSETQ. The CDR3 has 14 amino acids. Trimming cost V 2 bases and J 8 bases, with 16 bases left between them. For the CDR3, the DNA is TGCGCCAGCAGCTTAAACCAGGGCCGTGCGGAAGCTTTCTTT. Its translation is CASSLNQGRAEAFF.

This clone came up a few times. J is TRBJ1-1 and V is TRBV7-9; tentative D call: TRBD1 (5 bases). Trimming took off 4 bases at V and 1 base at J, with 10 bases between the two ends. From germline, CDR1 is SEHNR and CDR2 FQNEAQ (reference sequence). This CDR3 has 14 amino acids. The CDR3 nucleotides are TGTGCCAGCAGCTCCCAACAGGCGAACACTGAAGCTTTCTTT. It codes for CASSSQQANTEAFF. Complete variable domain (other parts from reference TRBV7-9 and TRBJ1-1): DTGVSQNPRHKITKRGQNVTFRCDPISEHNRLYWYRQTLGQGPEFLTYFQNEAQLEKSRLLSDRFSAERPKGSFSTLEIQRTEQGDSAMYLCASSSQQANTEAFFGQGTRLTVV.

The V call is TRBV19, the J call TRBJ2-3; TRBD2 matches at 10 bases. Germline V gives CDR1 LNHDA, CDR2 SQIVND (reference sequence). The CDR3 is 14 residues long. The J segment lost 4 bases and the V segment lost 7 bases, leaving 5 bases of the junction unmatched. CDR3 coding DNA: TGTGCCAGTATGCTAGCGGGAGACCCAGATACGCAGTATTTT. Translating it yields CASMLAGDPDTQYF.

This clone was seen a single time. The V gene is TRBV6-5, the J gene TRBJ2-2, with 7 bases lining up with TRBD2. Trimming removed 4 bases from V and 2 bases from J; junction bases left unmatched: 4. The CDR3 is made up of 15 amino acids. The germline V gene encodes CDR1 MNHEY and CDR2 SVGAGI. The CDR3 sequence: CASSFGTTNTGELFF. DNA for the CDR3: TGTGCCAGCAGTTTCGGGACTACCAACACCGGGGAGCTGTTTTTT.

The CDR3 region is CASSIRDIDEKLFF. CDR3 DNA sequence: TGTGCCAGCAGCATCCGGGACATAGATGAAAAACTGTTTTTT. V usage is TRBV7-4 and J usage is TRBJ1-4, with D possibly TRBD1 on 6 matching bases. The V end lost 5 bases, the J end lost 6 bases, and 13 bases lay between the germline ends. CDR1 and CDR2 from the germline V gene are SGHVT and SQSDAQ. The CDR3 sequence is 14 residues long.

The genes are TRBV5-1 and TRBJ1-2; D is undetermined. Deletions cut 0 bases from V and 6 bases from J, with 12 bases between. The CDR3 loop spans 14 amino acids. CDR1 is SGHRS, CDR2 YFSETQ, per germline. CDR3 in amino acids: CASSLGQVQDGYTF. DNA of the CDR3: TGCGCCAGCAGCTTGGGGCAGGTCCAAGATGGCTACACCTTC.

This chain joins TRBV18 and TRBJ2-2; 12 bases are a match to TRBD2. This CDR3 comprises 15 residues. Trimming at V came to 6 bases and at J to 8 bases, leaving 7 bases not matched to a gene. CDR1 and CDR2 (germline): KGHSH, LQKENI. DNA for the CDR3: TGTGCCAGCTCCACACGACTAGCGGGAGCTGGGGAGCTGTTTTTT. It translates to CASSTRLAGAGELFF.

The gene calls are TRBV6-2 or TRBV6-3 and TRBJ2-1, with 7 bases that match TRBD1. Trimming removed 3 bases from V and 3 bases from J; junction bases left unmatched: 5. This CDR3 is built from 15 residues. Germline V CDR1 and CDR2: MNHEY, SVGEGT. The CDR3 region is CASSYGTELYNEQFF. Written as DNA, the CDR3 is TGTGCCAGCAGTTATGGGACAGAACTCTACAATGAGCAGTTCTTC.

This CDR3 reads CASSQDYRGYGYTF. As DNA, the CDR3 is TGCGCCAGCAGCCAAGATTACAGGGGATATGGCTACACCTTC. The rearrangement links TRBV4-1 to TRBJ1-2, with 7 positions matching TRBD1. CDR1 and CDR2 (germline): MGHRA, YSYEKL. Losses at the gene ends were 0 bases for V and 5 bases for J; bases not matched to a gene: 3. The CDR3 is made up of 14 amino acids.

V and J are TRBV24-1 and TRBJ1-2, with TRBD1 matching 8 bases. The CDR3 has 15 residues. Germline values: CDR1 KGHDR, CDR2 SFDVKD. Unmatched junction bases numbered 3, after V lost 2 bases and J lost 2 bases. The chain's CDR3 is CATSDSRTGNYGYTF. The CDR3 DNA reads as TGTGCCACCAGTGATTCCCGGACAGGGAACTATGGCTACACCTTC.

The rearrangement uses TRBV5-1 and TRBJ2-5; the D gene is possibly TRBD1 (5 bases). V lost 2 bases to trimming and J lost 4 bases, with 18 bases between them. The CDR3 spans 16 residues. The germline CDR1 and CDR2 sequences are SGHRS and YFSETQ. The CDR3 DNA reads TGCGCCAGCAGCTTCTCCGCTACCCCTAGGGGAGAGACCCAGTACTTC. Translation gives CASSFSATPRGETQYF.

This rearrangement joins TRBV5-1 to TRBJ2-7; D is uncertain. CDR1 SGHRS and CDR2 YFSETQ come from the germline V gene. The CDR3 sequence is 16 residues long. V shed 6 bases and J shed 7 bases, with 26 bases lying between them. CDR3 protein: CASNVGTGGSLSEQYF. The CDR3 coding sequence is TGCGCCAGCAATGTGGGTACTGGCGGATCTTTGAGTGAGCAGTACTTC. Drawing the rest from reference TRBV5-1 and TRBJ2-7, the complete variable domain is KAGVTQTPRYLIKTRGQQVTLSCSPISGHRSVSWYQQTPGQGLQFLFEYFSETQRNKGNFPGRFSGRQFSNSRSEMNVSTLELGDSALYLCASNVGTGGSLSEQYFGPGTRLTVT.

The chain uses TRBV5-6 and TRBJ2-5; D is unclear. The germline V and J ends were trimmed by 5 bases and 2 bases, with 10 bases remaining between them. The CDR3 has 13 amino acids. CDR1 and CDR2 from the germline V gene are SGHDT and YYEEEE. The chain's CDR3 is CASSLVEQETQYF. CDR3 DNA sequence: TGTGCCAGCAGTCTGGTCGAGCAAGAGACCCAGTACTTC.

V usage is TRBV12-5 and J usage is TRBJ2-2, with 13 bases that match TRBD2. With V trimmed by 3 bases and J by 6 bases, 7 bases remained unmatched. There are 17 residues in the CDR3. CDR1 LGHNT and CDR2 FRNRAP come from the germline V gene. CDR3 sequence: CASGFKGLAGDSGELFF. DNA for the CDR3: TGTGCTAGTGGTTTTAAAGGACTAGCGGGAGATTCCGGGGAGCTGTTTTTT.